Listed here are 5 T cell receptor beta chains from one sample, sequenced in a study of blood T cells in healthy people across ages. The authors ran a second PCR of roughly 7 to 11 cycles using a sample-barcoded 5' primer and a J-beta primer mix. TCRdb reprocessed the 5' RACE reads with MiXCR, giving one entry per CDR3 protein. The sample lists about 510,000 distinct CDR3 sequences; about 29% were seen once. These data were also filed under a second study, of T cells of mothers and their children.

Sequenced material: blood. The origin of the receptors is a boy aged 2 to 10 in good health.

The chain links TRBV7-3 to TRBJ2-5; 9 nucleotides align to TRBD2. The DNA end lines up better with TRBJ2-1; the J call may be wrong. This CDR3 region has 13 residues. Per the germline V gene, CDR1 is SGHTA and CDR2 is FQGTGA. DNA for the CDR3: TGTGCCAGCAGCCATAGCGGGGGCAATGAGCAGTTCTTC. Its protein is CASSHSGGNEQFF.

The CDR3 sequence is CASSEAQASGVQYF. The DNA for the CDR3 is TGTGCCAGCAGTGAAGCGCAGGCTAGCGGGGTTCAGTACTTC. The chain joins TRBV2 to TRBJ2-4, with 9 bases fitting TRBD2. With V trimmed by 0 bases and J by 11 bases, 5 bases remained unmatched. CDR3 size: 14 residues. Germline lookup yields CDR1 SNHLY and CDR2 FYNNEI.

This clonotype was picked up one time. V is TRBV7-2 and J is TRBJ2-1; 13 bases map to TRBD2. Trimming cost V 3 bases and J 3 bases; bases outside gene matches: 2. The CDR3 spans 16 residues. The germline CDR1 and CDR2 sequences are SGHTA and FQGNSA. As DNA, the CDR3 is TGTGCCAGCAGCTTGACTAGCGGGAGGTTCTACAATGAGCAGTTCTTC. Protein: CASSLTSGRFYNEQFF.

V usage is TRBV6-5 and J usage is TRBJ1-2; D gene ambiguous. The germline V and J ends were trimmed by 5 bases and 7 bases, with 17 bases remaining between them. The CDR3 contains 14 residues. Germline V CDR1 and CDR2: MNHEY, SVGAGI. DNA of the CDR3: TGTGCCAGCAGTCAGACTCTGGGTCGCACTGGCTACACCTTC. This encodes CASSQTLGRTGYTF.

The table lists this clonotype with a few counts. The chain has TRBV4-1 and TRBJ2-1, with 7 bases lining up with TRBD2. The DNA end lines up better with TRBJ2-7; the J call may be wrong. Per the germline V gene, CDR1 is MGHRA and CDR2 is YSYEKL. This CDR3 region has 15 residues. The chain's CDR3 is CASSQDHGGLYEQYF. CDR3 sequence (DNA): TGCGCCAGCAGCCAAGATCACGGGGGGTTATACGAGCAGTACTTC.